A selection of T cell receptor beta chains follows, all from one sample in a study of CD8+ T cells in alopecia areata. Data came from immunoSEQ multiplex PCR; TCRdb stores just in-frame clones and leaves some out. Counted here are around 190,000 clones, roughly 60% occurring once; the ten biggest clones make up approximately 0.97%. This sample comprised CD4+ T cells sorted from blood, obtained at week 24, from a patient treated with tofacitinib. The receptors stem from a human donor with alopecia areata. CDR3s include the opening cysteine and the closing phenylalanine or tryptophan. Fields, in order: CDR3 protein, CDR3 DNA, J gene, clone size, V gene, D gene. D genes are given only for firm matches. Clone size is stated in some rows and not others, as once, few, many or a class when expanded.

CSARDGEQYF TGCAGTGCTAGAGACGGCGAGCAGTACTTC TRBJ2-7 few TRBV20-1 -
CASRSGTTNPSTDTQYF TGTGCCAGCAGATCCGGGACAACAAATCCTAGCACAGATACGCAGTATTTT TRBJ2-3 - TRBV2 -
CASSLGPLRDRNYGYTF TGTGCCAGCAGCTTAGGGCCCCTTCGGGACAGGAACTATGGCTACACCTTC TRBJ1-2 once TRBV7-2 TRBD1
CASSELSTQYF TGCGCCAGCAGCGAGCTTTCTACGCAGTATTTT TRBJ2-3 - TRBV5-1 -
CASSLDQSRGEQYF TGTGCCAGCAGCTTAGACCAAAGTCGTGGCGAGCAGTACTTC TRBJ2-7 - TRBV11-2 -
CASSQEPGRNYGYTF TGCGCCAGCAGCCAAGAACCGGGGCGCAACTATGGCTACACCTTC TRBJ1-2 few TRBV4-1 -
CASSLGTSFDEQYF TGCGCCAGCAGCTTAGGGACTAGCTTCGACGAGCAGTACTTC TRBJ2-7 - TRBV5-1 TRBD2
CASSPADNEQFF TGTGCTTCCAGCCCTGCGGACAATGAGCAGTTCTTC TRBJ2-1 few TRBV7-9 -
CASNVGAGGGNEQFF TGTGCCAGCAACGTAGGAGCGGGGGGAGGCAATGAGCAGTTCTTC TRBJ2-1 - TRBV9 TRBD2
CASSEIPGGVRYGYTF TGTGCCAGCAGTGAAATCCCGGGGGGGGTTCGCTATGGCTACACCTTC TRBJ1-2 - TRBV2 -
CASSHVVSGTEAFF TGCGCCAGCAGCCATGTGGTGTCAGGGACGGAAGCTTTCTTT TRBJ1-1 - TRBV4-3 -
CSVGREGYEQYF TGCAGCGTGGGGAGGGAGGGCTACGAGCAGTACTTC TRBJ2-7 once TRBV29-1 TRBD2
CASSPDSLAPYGYTF TGTGCCAGCAGTCCGGACAGCCTTGCCCCCTATGGCTACACCTTC TRBJ1-2 - TRBV27 -
CASSYSTLNYGYTF TGTGCCAGCAGTTACTCGACCCTAAACTATGGCTACACCTTC TRBJ1-2 - TRBV6-5 -
CASSQDYTSTDTQYF TGCGCCAGCAGCCAAGATTATACGAGCACAGATACGCAGTATTTT TRBJ2-3 - TRBV4-1 -
CASSSGSGETQYF TGTGCCAGCAGCTCCGGATCTGGGGAGACCCAGTACTTC TRBJ2-5 - TRBV13 -
CSVKTGSGTQYF TGCAGCGTCAAGACAGGGAGCGGGACCCAGTACTTC TRBJ2-5 - TRBV29-1 TRBD1
CASSPGGELNEKLFF TGTGCCAGCAGCCCAGGGGGCGAGTTAAATGAAAAACTGTTTTTT TRBJ1-4 few TRBV6-5 TRBD1
CASSVDMIEAGPQETQYF TGTGCCAGCAGCGTAGATATGATCGAGGCGGGGCCCCAAGAGACCCAGTACTTC TRBJ2-5 few TRBV9 -
CASSLNGNNEQFF TGTGCCAGCAGCTTAAACGGCAACAATGAGCAGTTCTTC TRBJ2-1 - TRBV7-3 -
CSVVETYEQYF TGCAGCGTTGTGGAGACCTACGAGCAGTACTTC TRBJ2-7 - TRBV29-1 -
CASAPSAYPTDTQYF TGTGCTAGTGCCCCGTCGGCCTATCCCACAGATACGCAGTATTTT TRBJ2-3 - TRBV12-5 -
CATSRSRDSGYTF TGTGCCACCAGCAGATCCCGGGACAGTGGCTACACCTTC TRBJ1-2 - TRBV15 TRBD1
CASSRIRQEPYNEQFF TGCGCCAGCAGCCGGATCCGACAGGAACCCTACAATGAGCAGTTCTTC TRBJ2-1 - TRBV4-3 -
CASSLAHRGADTQYF TGTGCCAGCAGCTTAGCCCACCGGGGGGCAGATACGCAGTATTTT TRBJ2-3 - TRBV11-2 TRBD2
CASSPGQERNQPQHF TGTGCCAGCAGTCCGGGACAGGAACGCAATCAGCCCCAGCATTTT TRBJ1-5 - TRBV6-6 TRBD1
CASSLAGIQYF TGTGCCAGCAGCTTAGCTGGCATTCAGTACTTC TRBJ2-4 - TRBV7-9 -
CSELAGGQGTEAFF TGCAGCGAGCTCGCAGGGGGCCAGGGCACTGAAGCTTTCTTT TRBJ1-1 - TRBV29-1 TRBD1
CSVEAGAGNEQFF TGCAGCGTTGAAGCTGGGGCCGGTAACGAGCAGTTCTTC TRBJ2-1 - TRBV29-1 -
CASGLTVIDEQYF TGTGCCAGTGGCCTCACAGTTATTGACGAGCAGTACTTC TRBJ2-7 - TRBV19 -
CASKTSGGANEQFF TGTGCCAGCAAAACTAGCGGGGGGGCCAATGAGCAGTTCTTC TRBJ2-1 - TRBV25-1 TRBD2
CASSSGQVYNEQFF TGTGCCAGCAGCTCCGGACAGGTCTACAATGAGCAGTTCTTC TRBJ2-1 - TRBV11-2 TRBD1
CASREGREQFF TGTGCCAGTCGCGAGGGGCGTGAGCAGTTCTTC TRBJ2-1 - TRBV19 -
CASSPTGTVNTGELFF TGTGCCAGCAGCCCAACCGGGACAGTGAACACCGGGGAGCTGTTTTTT TRBJ2-2 - TRBV2 TRBD1
CASQGPPYNEQFF TGTGCCAGTCAGGGGCCTCCCTACAATGAGCAGTTCTTC TRBJ2-1 - TRBV7-6 -